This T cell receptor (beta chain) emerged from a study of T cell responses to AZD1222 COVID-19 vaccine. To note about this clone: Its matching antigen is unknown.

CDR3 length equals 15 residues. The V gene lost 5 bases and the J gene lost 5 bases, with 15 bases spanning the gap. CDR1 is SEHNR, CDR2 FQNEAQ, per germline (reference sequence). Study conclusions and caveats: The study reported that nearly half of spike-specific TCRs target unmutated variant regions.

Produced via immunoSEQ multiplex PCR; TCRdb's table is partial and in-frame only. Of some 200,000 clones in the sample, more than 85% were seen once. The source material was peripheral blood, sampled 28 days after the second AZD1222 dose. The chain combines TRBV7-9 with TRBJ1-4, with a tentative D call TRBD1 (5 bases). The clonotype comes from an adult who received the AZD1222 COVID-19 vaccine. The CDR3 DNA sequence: TGTGCCAGCAGCCTGAATTGGGGCGCAAATGAAAAACTGTTTTTT. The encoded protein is CASSLNWGANEKLFF.